The rows below give T cell receptor beta chains drawn from one sample of a study of radiotherapy plus CTLA-4 blockade in lung cancer. Assay used: immunoSEQ multiplex PCR; TCRdb lists only in-frame clones, some missing. This table holds approximately 85,000 clones, 75% to 90% found once. Specimen: peripheral blood, collected from a patient treated with radiotherapy plus ipilimumab. The receptors shown here come from a human donor with non-small cell lung cancer who had a partial response to radiotherapy plus ipilimumab. The CDR3 runs from the conserved cysteine through the conserved F or W. D genes are given only for firm matches. Expanded clones get a size class; other rows say once, few or many, or leave the size out.

d_call,clone_size,v_call,j_call,cdr3_length,cdr3_nt,cdr3_aa
-,-,TRBV7-9,TRBJ2-1,15,TGTGCCAGCAGTTTAGCGTTGGGGGCCGGGGATGAGCAGTTCTTC,CASSLALGAGDEQFF
-,-,TRBV2,TRBJ2-6,15,TGTGCCAGCAGAGAGACGGAGTCTGGGGCCAACGTCCTGACTTTC,CASRETESGANVLTF
-,-,TRBV9,TRBJ1-1,15,TGTGCCAGCAGCCCCCAGGGGACTATGAACACTGAAGCTTTCTTT,CASSPQGTMNTEAFF
TRBD2,-,TRBV29-1,TRBJ2-7,15,TGCAGCGGGAGCACCGGGACTAGCGGCACCTACGAGCAGTACTTC,CSGSTGTSGTYEQYF
TRBD1,-,TRBV5-5,TRBJ2-7,15,TGTGCCAGCAGCTTTCGGACAGGGGGTCCCTACGAGCAGTACTTC,CASSFRTGGPYEQYF
-,-,TRBV7-2,TRBJ2-5,14,TGTGCCAGCAGCTTATGGGACTTTGGAGAGACCCAGTACTTC,CASSLWDFGETQYF
TRBD1,-,TRBV28,TRBJ2-7,15,TGTGCCAGCAGTTTTAGATGGGACAGCAGCTACGAGCAGTACTTC,CASSFRWDSSYEQYF
TRBD1,-,TRBV6-5,TRBJ2-7,16,TGTGCCAGCAGTTACTCGATGGGACAGGGGGCCTACGAGCAGTACTTC,CASSYSMGQGAYEQYF
TRBD1,-,TRBV7-3,TRBJ2-1,15,TGTGCCAGCAGTCGGACAGGGGACGGCTACAATGAGCAGTTCTTC,CASSRTGDGYNEQFF
-,-,TRBV6-1,TRBJ1-4,15,TGTGCCAGCAGTGAAGCTGCGGGGGCTGGGTTGAAATGGTTTTTT,CASSEAAGAGLKWFF
TRBD1,once,TRBV5-1,TRBJ2-1,18,TGCGCCAGCAGCTTTATCCCCCCCGGGACAGGGAAGGGCAATGAGCAGTTCTTC,CASSFIPPGTGKGNEQFF
-,-,TRBV18,TRBJ2-2,15,TGTGCCAGCTCACGACAGGACGCGAACACCGGGGAGCTGTTTTTT,CASSRQDANTGELFF
TRBD1,-,TRBV19,TRBJ1-1,16,TGTGCCAGTATTAACCGGGACAGGGGGGCGCAGACTGAAGCTTTCTTT,CASINRDRGAQTEAFF
-,-,TRBV19,TRBJ1-5,14,TGTGCCAGTAGCTCTTCAGGGTACAATCAGCCCCAGCATTTT,CASSSSGYNQPQHF
-,-,TRBV6-1,TRBJ1-5,13,TGTGCCAGCAATCCCCAAAGCAATCAGCCCCAGCATTTT,CASNPQSNQPQHF
TRBD1,-,TRBV19,TRBJ2-7,13,TGTGCCAGTAGCCCGGGACAGGGGATCGAGCAGTACTTC,CASSPGQGIEQYF
TRBD2,-,TRBV19,TRBJ2-7,17,TGTGCCAGTAGTCTCGGGACTAGCGGGAGTCTTCGGGGCGAGCAGTACTTC,CASSLGTSGSLRGEQYF
TRBD1,-,TRBV28,TRBJ2-2,18,TGTGCCAGCAGTTTATCCCGGGACAGGGGTTTCAACACCGGGGAGCTGTTTTTT,CASSLSRDRGFNTGELFF
-,-,TRBV7-2,TRBJ2-3,11,TGTGCCAGCAGCTTAGGAGTTACGCAGTATTTT,CASSLGVTQYF
TRBD2,-,TRBV19,TRBJ2-7,15,TGTGCCAGTAGTTCGGGCGGGAGTCCGGTCTACGAGCAGTACTTC,CASSSGGSPVYEQYF
-,-,TRBV5-8,TRBJ2-5,12,TGTGCCAGCAGCTTGTTGAGAGAGACCCAGTACTTC,CASSLLRETQYF
TRBD1,-,TRBV28,TRBJ1-2,13,TGTGCCAGCCTTAAACAGGGGCGGTATGGCTACACCTTC,CASLKQGRYGYTF
-,-,TRBV7-9,TRBJ1-4,14,TGTGCCAGCACCATTTGGGGGCGGGATGAAAAACTGTTTTTT,CASTIWGRDEKLFF
-,-,TRBV18,TRBJ2-1,15,TGTGCCAGCTCACCCCTTACGAGCTCCTACAATGAGCAGTTCTTC,CASSPLTSSYNEQFF
-,-,TRBV9,TRBJ1-1,14,TGTGCCAGCAGCGTTAGTACCTCTCACAGGGAAGCTTTCTTT,CASSVSTSHREAFF
-,-,TRBV6-1,TRBJ2-1,15,TGTGCCACCCAAACAGAACGGGGATACTACAATGAGCAGTTCTTC,CATQTERGYYNEQFF
TRBD1,-,TRBV7-9,TRBJ1-5,16,TGTGCCAGCAGCTTAGCCAGGACAGGGGACGATCAGCCCCAGCATTTT,CASSLARTGDDQPQHF
-,-,TRBV5-1,TRBJ2-3,13,TGCGCCAGCAGCTTCAGAAATCCAGATACGCAGTATTTT,CASSFRNPDTQYF
TRBD2,-,TRBV4-1,TRBJ2-4,21,TGCGCCAGCAGCCAAGAAGGCATAGGGTCTAGCGGGGGAAGGTCTAGAAACATTCAGTACTTC,CASSQEGIGSSGGRSRNIQYF
-,-,TRBV7-8,TRBJ2-7,12,TGTGCCAGCAGCTTAGTAGTGTCGCAGCAGTACTTC,CASSLVVSQQYF
TRBD1,-,TRBV11-2,TRBJ1-2,14,TGTGCCAGCAGCTTAGAGAGACAGGGAGGAGACTACACCTTC,CASSLERQGGDYTF
-,-,TRBV20-1,TRBJ2-5,11,TGCAGTGCTAGTGAGCAAGAGACCCAGTACTTC,CSASEQETQYF
-,-,TRBV10-1,TRBJ1-4,13,TGCGCCAGCAGTGCCAGGCTTAATGAAAAACTGTTTTTT,CASSARLNEKLFF
-,-,TRBV5-8,TRBJ2-2,14,TGTGCCAGCATCCACTTAAAGGGAGCCGGGGAGCTGTTTTTT,CASIHLKGAGELFF
TRBD2,-,TRBV27,TRBJ2-1,17,TGTGCCAGCACCGGGGGACTAGCGGGAGGGCTCTACAATGAGCAGTTCTTC,CASTGGLAGGLYNEQFF
TRBD1,-,TRBV6-4,TRBJ1-2,12,TGTGCCAGCAGCGAACAGGGGAATGGCTACACCTTC,CASSEQGNGYTF
-,-,TRBV5-1,TRBJ2-7,14,TGCGCCAGCAGCTCCTTTGAGGGGGGGGTCGAGCAGTACTTC,CASSSFEGGVEQYF
-,-,TRBV7-9,TRBJ1-6,15,TGTGCCAGCGGCGCCACGGCAGCTAGAAATTCACCCCTCCACTTT,CASGATAARNSPLHF
TRBD2,-,TRBV28,TRBJ2-3,16,TGTGCCAGCAGTTCCACTCTAGCGGGAGCCACAGATACGCAGTATTTT,CASSSTLAGATDTQYF
TRBD1,-,TRBV5-4,TRBJ1-4,15,TGTGCCAGCAGCGTTGGACAGGGGGGAAATGAAAAACTGTTTTTT,CASSVGQGGNEKLFF
TRBD1,-,TRBV9,TRBJ2-5,16,TGTGCCAGCAGCGAGGGGGGGACAGGGGGCCAAGAGACCCAGTACTTC,CASSEGGTGGQETQYF
TRBD2,-,TRBV7-2,TRBJ2-1,17,TGTGCCAGCAGCTTAGCGACTAGCGGGGCCTCCTACAATGAGCAGTTCTTC,CASSLATSGASYNEQFF
-,-,TRBV7-2,TRBJ1-1,14,TGTGCCAGCAGCTTGAAGGGGGTGAGGACTGAAGCTTTCTTT,CASSLKGVRTEAFF
-,once,TRBV30,TRBJ1-5,19,TGTGCCTGGACTAACTCGTTAGGGGTCCAGTCAAAAGCGCATCAGCCCCAGCATTTT,CAWTNSLGVQSKAHQPQHF
-,few,TRBV7-9,TRBJ2-7,13,TGTGCCAGCAGCTACGGACAGTGGGACGAGCAGTACTTC,CASSYGQWDEQYF
TRBD2,-,TRBV28,TRBJ2-3,15,TGTGCCAGCAGTTTTATAGCGGGAGCCACAGATACGCAGTATTTT,CASSFIAGATDTQYF
-,-,TRBV6-1,TRBJ2-3,16,TGTGCCAGCAGTGAATATTGGGCAGGGAGCACAGATACGCAGTATTTT,CASSEYWAGSTDTQYF
TRBD1,-,TRBV6-6,TRBJ1-2,14,TGTGCCAGCAGTTACTCGACAGGGAGGAACGGCTACACCTTC,CASSYSTGRNGYTF
-,-,TRBV30,TRBJ1-5,14,TGTGCCTGGAGTGCTGTCGGGAGCAATCAGCCCCAGCATTTT,CAWSAVGSNQPQHF
TRBD1,-,TRBV30,TRBJ2-7,17,TGTGCCTGGGCATCCCAGGGGGCGTGGGAAAATTTGTACGAGCAGTACTTC,CAWASQGAWENLYEQYF
-,-,TRBV6-5,TRBJ1-1,13,TGTGCCAGCAGTCCTCCCGGGGGGCTTGAAGCTTTCTTT,CASSPPGGLEAFF